This T cell receptor (beta chain) stems from a study of beta chain features in type 1 diabetes. Points from the study as a whole: TCRB CDR3s from Type 1 diabetes patients were moderately but significantly shorter in all four CD4+ subsets. PCR may have favored shorter templates equally in patients and controls.

Expressed TCRB transcripts were sequenced because the entire RNA isolate underwent reverse transcription. The assay was immunoSEQ multiplex PCR, and TCRdb's table has in-frame clones only and misses some. The data show approximately 170,000 clones, over 6% seen once. Trimming left V 5 bases short and J 1 base short, with 5 bases between. This CDR3 is 12 amino acids long. From germline, CDR1 is SEHNR and CDR2 FQNEAQ (reference sequence). Every donor had blood drawn once into heparin, around 120 mL on average. Cells sorted by CD45RO/CCR7/CD25/CD127/CD95/CD27 comprised CD4+ naive, central memory, regulatory and stem cell-like memory cells. Populations obtained by sorting all exceeded 95% purity. This clone was detected a few times. The antigen remains undetermined.

The sequenced sample was central memory CD4+ T cells from blood. The V call is TRBV7-9, the J call TRBJ1-1; D remains unclear. This clonotype originated in a man in his late teens or twenties with type 1 diabetes. The chain's CDR3 is CASSRRNTEAFF. DNA of the CDR3: TGTGCCAGCAGCCGCAGGAACACTGAAGCTTTCTTT.